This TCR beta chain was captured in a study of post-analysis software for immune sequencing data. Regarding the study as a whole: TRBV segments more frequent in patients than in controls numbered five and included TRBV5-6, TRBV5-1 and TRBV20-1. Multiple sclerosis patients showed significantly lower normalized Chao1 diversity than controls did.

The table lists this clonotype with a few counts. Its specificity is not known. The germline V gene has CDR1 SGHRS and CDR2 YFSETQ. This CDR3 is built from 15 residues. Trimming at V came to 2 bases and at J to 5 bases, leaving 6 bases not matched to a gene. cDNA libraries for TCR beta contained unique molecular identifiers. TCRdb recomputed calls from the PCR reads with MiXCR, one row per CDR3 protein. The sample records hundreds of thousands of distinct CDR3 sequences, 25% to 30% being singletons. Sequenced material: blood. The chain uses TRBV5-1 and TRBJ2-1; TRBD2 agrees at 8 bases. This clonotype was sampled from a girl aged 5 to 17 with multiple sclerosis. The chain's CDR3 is CASSFVRRGDNEQFF. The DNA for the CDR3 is TGCGCCAGCAGCTTCGTTAGGCGGGGGGACAATGAGCAGTTCTTC.